These 14 T cell receptor beta chains came from one sample sequenced in a study of T cells in Graves' hyperthyroidism and ophthalmopathy. What was amplified from RNA transcripts were TCR beta CDR3 regions. First-round RT-PCR with HTBI primers amplified the TCR CDR3 region. MiXCR, run by TCRdb on the multiplex PCR reads, gives a single entry per CDR3 protein. The sample holds approximately 600,000 distinct CDR3 sequences, over 12% seen once. The sample comprised blood. These receptors were taken from a young woman with Graves' ophthalmopathy.

This clonotype was seen many times. This chain connects TRBV6-5 to TRBJ1-4; perhaps TRBD1 as D (6 bases). With 2 bases removed from V and 5 bases from J, the gap between germline ends came to 15 bases. The CDR3 has 16 residues. Germline CDR1 is MNHEY and CDR2 is SVGAGI. The chain's CDR3 is CASSYDGTPYNEKLFF. DNA of the CDR3: TGTGCCAGCAGTTACGACGGGACACCATACAATGAAAAACTGTTTTTT.

This clonotype was seen ten or more times. This chain uses TRBV3-1 with TRBJ1-4; D unresolved. V dropped 5 bases and J dropped 0 bases, with 7 bases sitting between them. Germline V lookup: CDR1 LGHDT, CDR2 YNNKEL (reference sequence). The CDR3 extends over 14 amino acids. CDR3 nucleotide sequence: TGTGCCAGCAGCGCGAGTCCAACTAATGAAAAACTGTTTTTT. Residues: CASSASPTNEKLFF.

Comment on this clonotype: This sequence may be a read error, since a much larger clone differs from it by one base. The V and J genes are TRBV7-9 and TRBJ1-1, with TRBD1 matching over 9 bases. Losses at the gene ends were 5 bases for V and 3 bases for J; bases not matched to a gene: 7. Germline CDR1 SEHNR, CDR2 FQNEAQ (reference sequence). CDR3 size: 15 residues. The CDR3, as DNA: TGTGCCAGCAGCGCCACAGGGGGCGCTGACACTGAAGCTTTCTTT. Translation: CASSATGGADTEAFF.

This clonotype was seen many times. The chain links TRBV5-1 to TRBJ2-7, with TRBD2 as a possible D gene (6 bases). Trimming pared 4 bases from V and 2 bases from J, leaving 13 bases between. The CDR3 totals 14 residues. Germline assignment: CDR1 SGHRS and CDR2 YFSETQ. CDR3 amino acids: CASSAGRPTYEQYF. CDR3 nucleotides: TGCGCCAGCAGCGCGGGACGGCCCACCTACGAGCAGTACTTC.

This clonotype was recorded at least ten times. The chain uses TRBV28 and TRBJ1-5, with D possibly matching TRBD1 (5 bases). The ends were cut back, 7 bases at V and 4 bases at J, with 11 bases in the middle. This CDR3 contains 13 residues. CDR1 is MDHEN, CDR2 SYDVKM, per germline. The CDR3 DNA follows: TGTGCCAGCATCGAGAAGGGGAATCAGCCCCAGCATTTT. Its translation is CASIEKGNQPQHF.

This clonotype showed up just a few times. The V gene is TRBV7-8, the J gene TRBJ2-2; a weak D match, TRBD2 (6 bases). The V gene lost 8 bases and the J gene lost 3 bases, with 10 bases spanning the gap. CDR1 and CDR2 from the germline V gene are SGHVS and FQNEAQ. This CDR3 has 13 residues. The CDR3 coding sequence is TGTGCCAGCGGGGGGTCCGACACCGGGGAGCTGTTTTTT. Protein product: CASGGSDTGELFF.

This clonotype was picked up many times. The rearrangement uses TRBV12-3 or TRBV12-4 and TRBJ2-7; no firm D call. The CDR3 totals 8 residues. V was pared by 9 bases and J by 9 bases, with 6 bases between. CDR3 bases: TGTGCCAGGCATGGGCAGTACTTC. The encoded protein is CARHGQYF.

This clonotype was seen many times. The V and J genes are TRBV20-1 and TRBJ2-1; 9 bases fit TRBD2. J lost 9 bases, V lost 0 bases, and 9 bases had no gene match. Germline values: CDR1 DFQATT, CDR2 SNEGSKA (reference sequence). The CDR3 is made up of 15 amino acids. CDR3 sequence: CSARDPGLARGEQFF. The CDR3 bases are TGCAGTGCTAGAGATCCGGGACTAGCTAGAGGTGAGCAGTTCTTC.

This clonotype was seen a handful of times. The rearrangement uses TRBV19 and TRBJ1-5; TRBD1 aligns across 7 bases. This CDR3 contains 15 residues. Germline V gene lookup returns CDR1 LNHDA and CDR2 SQIVND (reference sequence). V lost 3 bases and J lost 7; bases outside the gene matches: 9. The CDR3 is CASSITGRGSQPQHF. CDR3 coding DNA: TGTGCCAGTAGTATTACAGGCAGGGGGTCCCAGCCCCAGCATTTT. Supplemented by reference TRBV19 and TRBJ1-5, the full variable domain reads DGGITQSPKYLFRKEGQNVTLSCEQNLNHDAMYWYRQDPGQGLRLIYYSQIVNDFQKGDIAEGYSVSREKKESFPLTVTSAQKNPTAFYLCASSITGRGSQPQHFGDGTRLSIL.

This clonotype was seen a few times. The chain joins TRBV6-1 to TRBJ2-7; TRBD1 matches 9 bases. This CDR3 region has 12 residues. Germline trimming cut 6 bases from V and 8 bases from J; bases unmatched to any gene: 5. Germline CDR1 and CDR2: MNHNS and SASEGT. CDR3 protein: CASSLGTGQQYF. The DNA of the CDR3 is TGTGCCAGCAGCCTGGGGACAGGGCAGCAGTACTTC.

This clonotype was counted at least ten times. This sequence joins TRBV30 and TRBJ1-6; 9 bases map to TRBD1. V shed 2 bases, J shed 7 bases, and the junction held 6 bases outside the gene matches. There are 15 residues in the CDR3. Germline V gene sequence: CDR1 GTSNPN, CDR2 SVGIG (reference sequence). This chain's CDR3 is CAWSTGTGSNSPLHF. CDR3 nucleotide sequence: TGTGCCTGGAGTACCGGGACAGGGTCAAATTCACCCCTCCACTTT.

In this sample, this clonotype turned up many times. The chain is built from TRBV20-1 and TRBJ2-7; 14 positions match TRBD2. The V segment lost 0 bases and the J segment 4 bases; nucleotides outside the gene matches: 5. This CDR3 comprises 16 residues. In germline, CDR1 is DFQATT, CDR2 SNEGSKA (reference sequence). Here the CDR3 reads CSARDGTSGSGYEQYF. As DNA, the CDR3 is TGCAGTGCTAGAGATGGGACTAGCGGGAGCGGGTACGAGCAGTACTTC.

As to this clonotype: A read error may account for a junction end that differs from germline. The J gene is TRBJ2-4, the V gene TRBV6-1; D might be TRBD1 (5 bases). The germline V gene encodes CDR1 MNHNS and CDR2 SASEGT. This CDR3 is built from 15 residues. The CDR3 loop reads CASSGVQTVLNIRYF. The CDR3 bases are TGTGCCAGCAGTGGGGTCCAGACAGTCCTAAACATTCGGTACTTC.

A note on this clonotype: Because it lacks the conserved phenylalanine or tryptophan at the end, this CDR3 is likely a read error. J is TRBJ2-5 and V is TRBV2, with 7 positions matching TRBD1. The J segment lost 3 bases and the V segment lost 7 bases, leaving 11 bases of the junction unmatched. The CDR3 runs 15 residues. CDR1 and CDR2 from the germline V gene are SNHLY and FYNNEI. CDR3 coding DNA: TGTGCCAGCAACTCGGAGTATGGACAGGAAGAGACCCAGTACATC. This translates into CASNSEYGQEETQYI.